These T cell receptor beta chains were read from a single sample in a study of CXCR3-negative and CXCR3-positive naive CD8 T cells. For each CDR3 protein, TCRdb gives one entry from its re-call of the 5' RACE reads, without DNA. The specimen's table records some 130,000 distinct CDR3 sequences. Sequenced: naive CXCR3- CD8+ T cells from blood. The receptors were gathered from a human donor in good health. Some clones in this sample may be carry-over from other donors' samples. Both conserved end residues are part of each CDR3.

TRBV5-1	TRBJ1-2	CASSLSPNYGYTF
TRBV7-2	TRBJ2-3	CASSLVPRAGGRTDTQYF
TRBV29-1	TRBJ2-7	CSVAGLAGFYEQYF
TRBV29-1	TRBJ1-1	CSVVQGWGTEAFF
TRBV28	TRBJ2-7	CAYGAGVNEQYF
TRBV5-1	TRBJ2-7	CASSLESQTYEQYF
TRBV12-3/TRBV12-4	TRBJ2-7	CASRGDTLPYEQYF
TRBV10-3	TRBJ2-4	CAISDPSGGPINIQYF
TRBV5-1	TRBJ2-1	CASSLSGTSGRIAYNEQFF
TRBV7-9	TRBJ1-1	CASSLVGRDSFMNTEAFF
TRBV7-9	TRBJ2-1	CASSRTGSEQFF
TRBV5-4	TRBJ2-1	CASSSLDAPYGFF
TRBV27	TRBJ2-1	CASSPGTSAYNEQFF
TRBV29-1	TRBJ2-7	CSVLTGTTYEQYF
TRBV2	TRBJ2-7	CASSPDRASHEQYF
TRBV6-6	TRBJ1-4	CASSWSTNEKLFF
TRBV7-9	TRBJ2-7	CASSLAGAYEQYF
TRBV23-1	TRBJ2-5	CARNPGTPLGETQYF
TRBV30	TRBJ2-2	CAAGLQNTGELFF
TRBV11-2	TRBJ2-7	CASSPDSYEQYF
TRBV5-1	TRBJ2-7	CASSPASGSSYEQYF
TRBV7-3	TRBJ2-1	CASSLTSGRSEQFF
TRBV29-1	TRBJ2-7	CSVLPTGRFEQYF
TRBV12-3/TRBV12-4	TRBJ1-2	CASSLNYGYTF
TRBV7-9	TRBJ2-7	CASSPTSGGSRSYEQYF
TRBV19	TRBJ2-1	CASSMGFPKQFF
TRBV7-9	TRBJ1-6	CASSFGQGYSPLHF
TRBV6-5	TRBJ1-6	CASSLLGGGQSNSPLHF
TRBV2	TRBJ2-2	CASSDAGVGTGELFF
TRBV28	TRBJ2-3	CASSFGDTQYF
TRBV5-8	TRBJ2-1	CASGGLAGVGFYNEQFF
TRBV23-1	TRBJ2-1	CASSQNLAGGQNEQFF
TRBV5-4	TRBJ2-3	CASSLEYDGKDTDTQYF
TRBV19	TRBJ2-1	CASSSSRGRNNEQFF
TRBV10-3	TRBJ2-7	CAISGSFKGGYEQYF
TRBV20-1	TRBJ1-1	CSARGDGIEAFF
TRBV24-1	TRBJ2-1	CATSEGTGSYNEQFF
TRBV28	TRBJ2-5	CASSHPSGSQETQYF
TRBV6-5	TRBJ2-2	CASSYSRAGELFF
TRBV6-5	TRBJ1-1	CASSSRLTGNTEAFF
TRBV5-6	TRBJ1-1	CASSYYGGTEAFF
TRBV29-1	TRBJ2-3	CSVLWTVSTDTQYF
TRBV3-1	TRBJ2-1	CASSQPGSNEQFF
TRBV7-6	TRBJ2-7	CASSRGLAGQDEQYF
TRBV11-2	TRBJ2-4	CASSRQDMKNIQYF
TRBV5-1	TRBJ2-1	CASSMTGPRAAYNEQFF
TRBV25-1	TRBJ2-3	CASSDSVSAHTLTDTQYF
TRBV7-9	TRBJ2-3	CASSLFPDTRYF
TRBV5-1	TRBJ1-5	CASSLDRYQPQHF